One and the same sample provided the 5 T cell receptor beta chains below, sequenced in a study of shared clonotypes between healthy human individuals (dated by TCRdb to about 2020). Library preparation employed the immunoSEQ multiplex PCR assay. Sourced from immuneACCESS, this table was stored by TCRdb with only in-frame sequences that have V and J called. A share of the clones is absent; for the studies checked, an unresolved V gene accounts for under half, and the remainder has no known explanation. Recorded for this sample are more than 2,000,000 clones; over 90% of them occurred a single time. The top ten constitute under 0.45% of the sample. Sequenced: naive CD4+ T cells from PBMCs. Explained via the paper, the cell subset or site label denotes: CD45RA+ positively selected. The receptors were gathered from a man aged 18 to 35 in good health. Some clones in this sample may be carry-over from other donors' samples.

The chain couples TRBV7-3 to TRBJ2-3; 11 bases are shared with TRBD2. The CDR3 loop spans 17 amino acids. The germline V gene encodes CDR1 SGHTA and CDR2 FQGTGA. Trimming cost V 5 bases and J 0 bases; bases outside gene matches: 7. The CDR3 is CASSRRGTSGSTDTQYF. In nucleotides, the CDR3 is TGTGCCAGCAGCCGAAGGGGGACTAGCGGTAGCACAGATACGCAGTATTTT.

This chain links TRBV12-5 with TRBJ2-1; TRBD2 matches 8 bases. Germline loops: CDR1 LGHNT, CDR2 FRNRAP. V lost 6 bases, J lost 13 bases, and 20 bases stayed unmatched. The CDR3 has 16 residues. Here the CDR3 reads CASGAPGTRGPGFQFF. CDR3 sequence (DNA): TGTGCTAGTGGCGCCCCCGGGACTAGGGGACCCGGGTTCCAGTTCTTC.

The CDR3 loop is CASSSRGLSPERGLYEQYF. DNA for the CDR3: TGTGCCAGCAGCTCGAGGGGTTTGTCTCCCGAACGAGGACTTTACGAGCAGTACTTC. The chain employs TRBV7-6 and TRBJ2-7; either TRBD1 or TRBD2 may fit D (5 bases each). CDR1 and CDR2 from the germline V gene are SGHVS and FNYEAQ. This CDR3 region has 19 residues. V was clipped by 4 bases and J by 4 bases, with 29 bases between them. The full variable domain, its missing parts supplied by reference TRBV7-6 and TRBJ2-7, is GAGVSQSPRYKVTKRGQDVALRCDPISGHVSLYWYRQALGQGPEFLTYFNYEAQQDKSGLPNDRFSAERPEGSISTLTIQRTEQRDSAMYRCASSSRGLSPERGLYEQYFGPGTRLTVT.

The J gene is TRBJ1-4, the V gene TRBV29-1; 7 bases map to TRBD1. The germline V gene has CDR1 SQVTM and CDR2 ANQGSEA. The CDR3 extends over 14 amino acids. V lost 4 bases and J lost 3; bases outside the gene matches: 5. CDR3 in DNA: TGCAGCGTTGCCACGACAGGGTCTAATGAAAAACTGTTTTTT. It specifies CSVATTGSNEKLFF.

On this clone itself: The identical CDR3 is also encoded by other nucleotide sequences in the sample. The rearrangement uses TRBV5-1 and TRBJ1-1; TRBD1 matches 7 bases. Germline CDR1 and CDR2: SGHRS and YFSETQ. Trimming cost V 1 base and J 1 base; bases outside gene matches: 4. This CDR3 comprises 15 residues. DNA of the CDR3: TGCGCCAGCAGCTTGCAGGGGGGTGGGAACACTGAAGCTTTCTTT. This encodes CASSLQGGGNTEAFF.